The rows below give T cell receptor beta chains drawn from one sample of a study of T cell changes during pregnancy in multiple sclerosis. Clones were sequenced by immunoSEQ multiplex PCR, and TCRdb holds only the in-frame ones, with some missing. The sample lists 40,000 to 55,000 clones; roughly 90% were seen once. The sequenced sample was peripheral blood, obtained in the second trimester of pregnancy. Receptors originate from a female donor in good health, enrolled as a control in a pregnancy study. Each CDR3 is given with its conserved first and last residue. The order of the fields is clone size, D gene, J gene, V gene, CDR3 protein, CDR3 DNA. D genes are given only for firm matches. Part of the rows lack a size; the others show once, few, many or a class for expanded clones.

clone size: NA; D gene: TRBD2; J gene: TRBJ2-7; V gene: TRBV11-2; CDR3 protein: CASSLQASGSYEQYF; CDR3 DNA: TGTGCCAGCAGCTTACAGGCTAGCGGGAGTTACGAGCAGTACTTC
clone size: NA; D gene: NA; J gene: TRBJ1-2; V gene: TRBV29-1; CDR3 protein: CSVEKTVSRGYTF; CDR3 DNA: TGCAGCGTTGAAAAGACTGTGTCTCGGGGCTACACCTTC
clone size: NA; D gene: NA; J gene: TRBJ1-5; V gene: TRBV19; CDR3 protein: CASGLRENINQPQHF; CDR3 DNA: TGTGCCAGTGGATTGCGGGAAAACATTAATCAGCCCCAGCATTTT
clone size: NA; D gene: NA; J gene: TRBJ2-1; V gene: TRBV6-4; CDR3 protein: CASSDSGAGEQFF; CDR3 DNA: TGTGCCAGCAGTGACTCTGGAGCGGGTGAGCAGTTCTTC
clone size: NA; D gene: NA; J gene: TRBJ1-4; V gene: TRBV5-1; CDR3 protein: CASSPMRSDEKLFF; CDR3 DNA: TGCGCCAGCAGCCCCATGAGGAGCGATGAAAAACTGTTTTTT
clone size: NA; D gene: NA; J gene: TRBJ1-1; V gene: TRBV7-8; CDR3 protein: CASSLMQANTEAFF; CDR3 DNA: TGTGCCAGCAGCTTAATGCAGGCGAACACTGAAGCTTTCTTT
clone size: once; D gene: NA; J gene: TRBJ2-1; V gene: TRBV27; CDR3 protein: CASGPPGSAVNEQFF; CDR3 DNA: TGTGCCAGCGGCCCCCCCGGGAGTGCCGTGAATGAGCAGTTCTTC
clone size: NA; D gene: TRBD2; J gene: TRBJ2-5; V gene: TRBV7-6; CDR3 protein: CASSLPGGETQYF; CDR3 DNA: TGTGCCAGCAGCCTCCCCGGGGGGGAAACCCAGTACTTC
clone size: NA; D gene: TRBD1; J gene: TRBJ2-1; V gene: TRBV27; CDR3 protein: CASSLGTGVHNEQFF; CDR3 DNA: TGTGCCAGCAGCCTAGGGACAGGGGTACACAATGAGCAGTTCTTC
clone size: NA; D gene: NA; J gene: TRBJ1-1; V gene: TRBV30; CDR3 protein: CAWSLLVTNTEAFF; CDR3 DNA: TGTGCCTGGAGCTTGTTAGTTACGAACACTGAAGCTTTCTTT
clone size: NA; D gene: NA; J gene: TRBJ2-5; V gene: TRBV21-1; CDR3 protein: CASSTTGFRETQYF; CDR3 DNA: TGTGCCAGCAGCACCACAGGGTTCAGAGAGACCCAGTACTTC
clone size: NA; D gene: NA; J gene: TRBJ2-7; V gene: TRBV5-1; CDR3 protein: CASSSRTDSSYEQYF; CDR3 DNA: TGCGCCAGCAGCTCTCGGACAGATTCCTCCTACGAGCAGTACTTC
clone size: NA; D gene: TRBD2; J gene: TRBJ2-7; V gene: TRBV4-3; CDR3 protein: CASSQDAGDPSYEQYF; CDR3 DNA: TGCGCCAGCAGCCAAGATGCGGGGGACCCCTCCTACGAGCAGTACTTC
clone size: few; D gene: NA; J gene: TRBJ1-1; V gene: TRBV7-2; CDR3 protein: CASSWETEAFF; CDR3 DNA: TGTGCCAGCAGCTGGGAGACTGAAGCTTTCTTT
clone size: NA; D gene: NA; J gene: TRBJ2-1; V gene: TRBV7-2; CDR3 protein: CASSVGSSYNEQFF; CDR3 DNA: TGTGCCAGCAGCGTAGGGAGCTCCTACAATGAGCAGTTCTTC